One sample yielded the 25 T cell receptor beta chains listed below, sequenced in a study of cytomegalovirus exposure and HLA in healthy donors. With 60 Vbeta and 13 Jbeta primers, the PCR was carried out. The assay was immunoSEQ multiplex PCR, and TCRdb's table has in-frame clones only and misses some. This table holds about 120,000 clones, more than 65% found once. Sample: PBMCs. The receptors here all came from a woman aged 18-29 years in good health and CMV-seronegative.

The chain recombines TRBV27 with TRBJ2-3; D not resolved. The ends were cut back, 4 bases at V and 2 bases at J, with 7 bases in the middle. CDR1 MNHEY and CDR2 SMNVEV come from the germline V gene (reference sequence). The CDR3 totals 13 residues. The CDR3, as DNA: TGTGCCAGCAGTTCCCCCAACACAGATACGCAGTATTTT. It translates to CASSSPNTDTQYF.

The rearrangement uses TRBV12-5 and TRBJ1-2, with D possibly matching TRBD1 (6 bases). The CDR3 extends over 13 amino acids. Germline CDR1 LGHNT, CDR2 FRNRAP. The V and J ends lost 1 base and 8 bases respectively, with 11 bases between them. This CDR3 is CASGLGGGRGYTF. The CDR3 nucleotides read TGTGCTAGTGGTTTGGGGGGGGGCCGGGGCTACACCTTC.

The rearrangement links TRBV7-9 to TRBJ2-7; 11 nucleotides match TRBD2. The ends lost 3 bases at V and 5 bases at J; junction bases unmatched: 3. Germline CDR1 and CDR2: SEHNR and FQNEAQ (reference sequence). The CDR3 consists of 14 residues. This CDR3 reads CASSFTSGSHEQYF. CDR3 coding DNA: TGTGCCAGCAGCTTCACTAGCGGGAGCCACGAGCAGTACTTC.

The genes are TRBV4-1 and TRBJ1-5; D is perhaps TRBD1 (5 bases). CDR1 and CDR2 (germline): MGHRA, YSYEKL. This CDR3 has 17 residues. V was shortened by 4 bases and J by 2 bases, with 18 bases between the two germline ends. The CDR3 reads CASSPTLAGEGNQPQHF. CDR3 sequence (DNA): TGCGCCAGCAGCCCTACTTTGGCGGGGGAAGGCAATCAGCCCCAGCATTTT.

The chain uses TRBV29-1 and TRBJ2-5; tentatively, D is TRBD1 (6 bases). Germline CDR1 SQVTM, CDR2 ANQGSEA. V shed 0 bases and J shed 5 bases, with 16 bases lying between them. The CDR3 spans 15 residues. Here the CDR3 reads CSVEDLRGFGETQYF. CDR3 in DNA: TGCAGCGTTGAAGATCTCAGGGGCTTCGGGGAGACCCAGTACTTC.

This clone was observed a few times. The chain carries TRBV29-1 and TRBJ2-3; no firm D call. The germline gives CDR1 SQVTM, CDR2 ANQGSEA. Trimming removed 2 bases from V and 4 bases from J, with 4 bases in between. The CDR3 is made up of 11 amino acids. The CDR3 sequence: CSVEISDTQYF. Written as DNA, the CDR3 is TGCAGCGTTGAAATCTCAGATACGCAGTATTTT.

The rearrangement joins TRBV2 to TRBJ2-2; no clear D. Trimming removed 7 bases from V and 8 bases from J, with 11 bases in between. CDR1 is SNHLY, CDR2 FYNNEI, per germline. CDR3 length: 12 amino acids. The chain's CDR3 is CASTPYSGELFF. CDR3 nucleotides: TGTGCCAGCACCCCATACTCGGGGGAGCTGTTTTTT. The variable domain in full, with the rest retrieved from reference TRBV2 and TRBJ2-2, is EPEVTQTPSHQVTQMGQEVILRCVPISNHLYFYWYRQILGQKVEFLVSFYNNEISEKSEIFDDQFSVERPDGSNFTLKIRSTKLEDSAMYFCASTPYSGELFFGEGSRLTVL.

This chain links TRBV6-1 with TRBJ2-1; 9 nucleotides line up with TRBD1. In germline, CDR1 is MNHNS, CDR2 SASEGT. V shed 3 bases, J shed 6 bases, and the junction held 9 bases outside the gene matches. The CDR3 has 16 residues. CDR3 sequence: CASSDPPGQGSNEQFF. CDR3 nucleotide sequence: TGTGCCAGCAGTGATCCACCGGGACAGGGTTCCAATGAGCAGTTCTTC.

V gene TRBV7-9 combines with J gene TRBJ1-5; 7 nucleotides match TRBD1. CDR3 length: 16 residues. The V gene end was trimmed by 9 bases and the J gene end by 0 bases; junction bases not matched to a gene: 11. Germline V gives CDR1 SEHNR, CDR2 FQNEAQ (reference sequence). The CDR3 loop reads CASPGQDLPSNQPQHF. CDR3 nucleotide sequence: TGTGCCAGTCCTGGACAGGACCTACCTAGCAATCAGCCCCAGCATTTT.

The chain has TRBV6-5 and TRBJ1-3; no clear D gene. Per germline, CDR1 MNHEY and CDR2 SVGAGI. The CDR3 has 15 amino acids. Deletions cut 6 bases from V and 0 bases from J, with 12 bases between. The CDR3 here is CASSRTVSSGNTIYF. The DNA of the CDR3 is TGTGCCAGCAGCCGTACGGTGAGCTCTGGAAACACCATATATTTT.

This chain uses TRBV6-5 with TRBJ1-2; unclear D gene. Trimming pared 6 bases from V and 0 bases from J, leaving 11 bases between. The germline gives CDR1 MNHEY, CDR2 SVGAGI. This CDR3 contains 14 residues. Written as DNA, the CDR3 is TGTGCCAGCAGCCGGTCTGGTACTAACTATGGCTACACCTTC. Its translation is CASSRSGTNYGYTF.

The gene calls are TRBV6-5 and TRBJ2-1; maybe TRBD1 (7 bases). Trimming took off 6 bases at V and 4 bases at J, with 16 bases between the two ends. CDR3 length: 15 residues. Germline assignment: CDR1 MNHEY and CDR2 SVGAGI. CDR3 DNA: TGTGCCAGCAGCTTCAGGGGGGATGCGTACAATGAGCAGTTCTTC. Its protein is CASSFRGDAYNEQFF.

The rearrangement links TRBV15 to TRBJ1-4, with no clear D. The length of the CDR3 is 14 residues. Germline V CDR1 and CDR2: LNHNV, YYDKDF (reference sequence). V was cut by 0 bases and J by 7 bases, with 9 bases left in between. CDR3 nucleotide sequence: TGTGCCACCAGCAGAGATGGCTCCTTTGAAAAACTGTTTTTT. This sequence encodes CATSRDGSFEKLFF.

The chain links TRBV7-2 to TRBJ2-3, with 9 bases matching TRBD1. Germline loops: CDR1 SGHTA, CDR2 FQGNSA. This CDR3 comprises 16 residues. V trimming: 1 base; J trimming: 4 bases; junction bases outside the gene matches: 6. The CDR3 DNA follows: TGTGCCAGCAGCTTAGGGACAGGGGCGCGAGCAGATACGCAGTATTTT. It yields the protein CASSLGTGARADTQYF.

This chain links TRBV5-8 with TRBJ2-1, with 12 bases that match TRBD2. The germline V gene has CDR1 SGHTS and CDR2 YDEGEE. This CDR3 is 16 amino acids long. After removal of 1 base from V and 12 bases from J, the junction contained 11 bases not matched to a gene. The CDR3 region is CASSLRRDRGLAGQFF. In nucleotides, the CDR3 is TGTGCCAGCAGCTTGAGACGGGACAGGGGACTAGCGGGGCAGTTCTTC.

The V gene is TRBV2, the J gene TRBJ1-2; 10 bases are a match to TRBD1. This CDR3 comprises 15 residues. Germline CDR1 SNHLY, CDR2 FYNNEI. The V segment lost 8 bases and the J segment 3 bases; nucleotides outside the gene matches: 9. The CDR3 DNA follows: TGTGCCAGCCTATGGGACAGGGGCTTCGACTATGGCTACACCTTC. Translation gives CASLWDRGFDYGYTF.

The chain combines TRBV28 with TRBJ1-2; TRBD1 aligns across 7 bases. This CDR3 is 16 amino acids long. V shed 3 bases, J shed 7 bases, and the junction held 14 bases outside the gene matches. Germline V CDR1 and CDR2: MDHEN, SYDVKM. The CDR3 coding sequence is TGTGCCAGCAGTTTTCGGATTAAGGGGGCGCGGAGTGGCTACACCTTC. It encodes CASSFRIKGARSGYTF.

The V gene is TRBV9, the J gene TRBJ2-1, with D perhaps matching TRBD2 (6 bases). The CDR3 contains 20 residues. V dropped 0 bases and J dropped 0 bases, with 22 bases sitting between them. Germline-derived CDR1 and CDR2 are SGDLS and YYNGEE. CDR3 amino acids: CASSVAARVSTRGSYNEQFF. In DNA, the CDR3 is TGTGCCAGCAGCGTAGCCGCGCGGGTATCGACTAGGGGCTCCTACAATGAGCAGTTCTTC.

The CDR3 bases are TGTGCCAGCAGCGTAGCAGGGCCCACTGAAGCTTTCTTT. Translation: CASSVAGPTEAFF. The chain joins TRBV9 to TRBJ1-1; perhaps TRBD1 as D (5 bases). The CDR3 is 13 amino acids. CDR1 is SGDLS and CDR2 is YYNGEE in the germline V gene. V lost 0 bases, J lost 4 bases, and 7 bases lay in between.

This chain uses TRBV7-9 with TRBJ2-7; TRBD1 matches 9 bases. V shed 0 bases and J 5 bases; nucleotides not matched to a gene: 11. CDR3 length: 17 amino acids. Germline V gene lookup returns CDR1 SEHNR and CDR2 FQNEAQ (reference sequence). The CDR3 is CASSLAPFRDRVDEQYF. CDR3 sequence (DNA): TGTGCCAGCAGCTTAGCGCCCTTCCGGGACAGGGTCGACGAGCAGTACTTC.

Notes on this clone: Relative to the germline gene, one junction end is altered; a read error may explain this. The chain has TRBV6-5 and TRBJ2-4, with D possibly matching TRBD2 (6 bases). The CDR3 sequence is 15 residues long. Germline V lookup: CDR1 MNHEY, CDR2 SVGAGI. DNA for the CDR3: TGTGCCAGCAGCCTGCGGGGCTTAGCCAAAAACAGTCAGTACTTC. This encodes CASSLRGLAKNSQYF.

The J gene is TRBJ1-3, the V gene TRBV18; 7 bases are shared with TRBD1. CDR1 and CDR2 from the germline V gene are KGHSH and LQKENI. The ends lost 3 bases at V and 8 bases at J; junction bases unmatched: 7. CDR3 length equals 14 residues. Here the CDR3 reads CASSPRDTGDTIYF. DNA of the CDR3: TGTGCCAGCTCACCGAGAGACACAGGGGACACCATATATTTT.

The chain joins TRBV4-1 to TRBJ2-7; D is possibly TRBD1 (6 bases). The V gene lost 1 base and the J gene lost 0 bases, with 16 bases spanning the gap. Per germline, CDR1 MGHRA and CDR2 YSYEKL. The CDR3 consists of 17 residues. CDR3 nucleotide sequence: TGCGCCAGCAGCCAAGGACGCAGGACAGTGAGCTCCTACGAGCAGTACTTC. As protein: CASSQGRRTVSSYEQYF.

The chain carries TRBV4-1 and TRBJ1-1; TRBD1 agrees at 12 bases. V shed 4 bases, J shed 5 bases, and the junction held 8 bases outside the gene matches. The length of the CDR3 is 16 residues. CDR1 is MGHRA and CDR2 is YSYEKL in the germline V gene. The CDR3 loop is CASSPGTGGWSTEAFF. In nucleotides, the CDR3 is TGCGCCAGCAGCCCCGGGACAGGGGGCTGGAGTACTGAAGCTTTCTTT.

The rearrangement links TRBV5-5 to TRBJ2-3; D might be TRBD2 (5 bases). This CDR3 has 13 amino acids. V dropped 0 bases and J dropped 8 bases, with 10 bases sitting between them. Germline CDR1 and CDR2: SGHKS and YYEKEE (reference sequence). The CDR3 loop reads CASSLGPGSTQYF. The CDR3 DNA sequence: TGTGCCAGCAGCTTGGGCCCGGGGAGTACGCAGTATTTT.